The sample holds a few counts of the clone carrying this T cell receptor beta chain. For the second PCR, which ran for roughly 7 to 11 cycles, a sample-barcoded 5' primer and a J-beta primer mix were used. TCRdb redid the calling of the 5' RACE reads with MiXCR, one entry per CDR3 protein. The repertoire holds just under 550,000 distinct CDR3 sequences, around 24% seen once, with 7.5% to 9% in the top ten. Every donor contributed about 10 milliliters of peripheral blood by blood draw. This record comes from a study of blood T cells in healthy people across ages. The CDR3 is made up of 12 amino acids. Germline CDR1 reads SQVTM; CDR2 reads ANQGSEA. V shed 4 bases and J shed 5 bases, with 10 bases lying between them. These data are also associated with another study on T cells of mothers and their children. According to that study: When the second PCR was run, its M1S primer added sample barcodes and 2-4 random nucleotides.

The sample was blood. The V and J genes are TRBV29-1 and TRBJ2-3; no firm D call. This receptor was obtained from a boy younger than 18 in good health. As DNA, the CDR3 is TGCAGCGTTGCCCTATGGGGAGATACGCAGTATTTT. Protein product: CSVALWGDTQYF.